The 8 T cell receptor beta chains in this list originate from one sample, sequenced in a study of tumor T cells in aggressive B-cell lymphoma. Clones were read by immunoSEQ multiplex PCR, and TCRdb kept only the in-frame ones, dropping some. Altogether fewer than 4,500 clones are present, about nine tenths being singletons, with the ten largest covering over 2%. The source material was tumor tissue. Every receptor here comes from an adult with diffuse large B cell lymphoma.

The rearrangement uses TRBV7-2 and TRBJ2-3; the D gene is possibly TRBD1 (5 bases). The CDR3 length is 15 residues. Trimming removed 5 bases from V and 2 bases from J, with 14 bases in between. CDR1 SGHTA and CDR2 FQGNSA come from the germline V gene. The CDR3 spells CASSQYRSYTDTQYF. The CDR3, as DNA: TGTGCCAGCAGCCAATACAGGAGCTACACAGATACGCAGTATTTT.

V is TRBV7-2 and J is TRBJ2-7; TRBD1 agrees at 8 bases. In germline, CDR1 is SGHTA, CDR2 FQGNSA. The CDR3 extends over 12 amino acids. V lost 8 bases, J lost 3 bases, and 3 bases stayed unmatched. The CDR3, as DNA: TGTGCCAGCTCAGGGGGCTACTACGAGCAGTACTTC. Amino acids: CASSGGYYEQYF. The entire variable domain, with the rest obtained from reference TRBV7-2 and TRBJ2-7, is as follows: GAGVSQSPSNKVTEKGKDVELRCDPISGHTALYWYRQSLGQGLEFLIYFQGNSAPDKSGLPSDRFSAERTGGSVSTLTIQRTQQEDSAVYLCASSGGYYEQYFGPGTRLTVT.

The rearrangement joins TRBV5-1 to TRBJ2-7, with a tentative D call TRBD1 (6 bases). Germline CDR1 SGHRS, CDR2 YFSETQ. The CDR3 loop spans 15 amino acids. The V end was cut by 0 bases, the J end by 1 base, with 11 bases between. CDR3 sequence (DNA): TGCGCCAGCAGCTTGGTAGCCGGACAGTCCTACGAGCAGTACTTC. The encoded protein is CASSLVAGQSYEQYF.

CDR3 in amino acids: CAWSNIPTGELFF. The DNA for the CDR3 is TGTGCCTGGAGTAATATCCCTACCGGGGAGCTGTTTTTT. The chain uses TRBV30 and TRBJ2-2; D is uncertain. Germline V lookup: CDR1 GTSNPN, CDR2 SVGIG (reference sequence). V was trimmed by 2 bases and J by 5 bases, leaving 9 bases between them. The CDR3 runs to 13 residues.

In the case of this clone: This sample includes further DNA sequences coding for the same CDR3. The V gene is TRBV10-3, the J gene TRBJ1-1; maybe TRBD1 (6 bases). The ends were cut back, 6 bases at V and 1 base at J, with 12 bases in the middle. CDR1 is ENHRY and CDR2 is SYGVKD in the germline V gene. CDR3 length equals 14 residues. CDR3: CAISPGHQNTEAFF. Here the CDR3 DNA reads TGTGCCATCAGCCCGGGACACCAGAACACTGAAGCTTTCTTT.

As for this clone: One end of the junction varies from germline; a read error may be responsible. V and J are TRBV5-6 and TRBJ1-2; 10 bases fit TRBD1. Germline CDR1 and CDR2: SGHDT and YYEEEE. This CDR3 is built from 12 residues. The CDR3 region is CASSAGQGGESF. CDR3 nucleotide sequence: TGTGCCAGCAGCGCCGGACAGGGGGGCGAGTCCTTC.

V is TRBV28 and J is TRBJ2-7, with a possible D match to TRBD1 (6 bases). Germline V gene data show CDR1 as MDHEN and CDR2 as SYDVKM. The V gene lost 3 bases and the J gene lost 0 bases, with 18 bases spanning the gap. The CDR3 is 17 amino acids. The DNA of the CDR3 is TGTGCCAGCAGTTTCCCTCTCCGCCAGGGGATCTCCTACGAGCAGTACTTC. As protein: CASSFPLRQGISYEQYF.

V is TRBV11-2 and J is TRBJ2-3, with 9 nucleotides matching TRBD2. The V and J ends lost 1 base and 1 base, in that order; junction bases with no gene match: 9. The CDR3 spans 18 residues. CDR1 is SGHAT and CDR2 is FQNNGV in the germline V gene. The CDR3 protein is CASSLVARLAGRTDTQYF. Here the CDR3 DNA reads TGTGCCAGCAGCTTAGTTGCTCGGCTAGCGGGACGCACAGATACGCAGTATTTT.